This paragraph reports one T cell receptor (beta chain). This entry belongs to a study of cytomegalovirus exposure and HLA in healthy donors. PCR primers comprised 60 Vbeta and 13 Jbeta primers. Clones were sequenced by immunoSEQ multiplex PCR, and TCRdb holds only the in-frame ones, with some missing. The sample records around 110,000 clones, roughly 82% being singletons. Sequences were obtained from PBMCs. The receptor was derived from a male donor in good health and CMV-seropositive.

The CDR3 DNA is TGTGCCAGCAGTTTCCGGGTCTCTACTAGCGGGAGTGCCTACGAGCAGTACTTC. Encoded protein: CASSFRVSTSGSAYEQYF. This chain uses TRBV27 with TRBJ2-7; 11 bases line up with TRBD2. The CDR3 is 18 residues long. CDR1 and CDR2 from the germline V gene are MNHEY and SMNVEV (reference sequence). The J segment lost 2 bases and the V segment lost 3 bases, leaving 12 bases of the junction unmatched.